A selection of T cell receptor beta chains follows, all from one sample in a study of blood T cell repertoires in COVID-19. Repertoires were generated with immunoSEQ multiplex PCR, while TCRdb's copy carries only in-frame clones and drops some. The data show 200,000 to 250,000 clones, around 89% seen once. The sequencing input was PBMCs or T cells enriched from blood (not recorded which). These receptors all stem from a man aged 25-45 years who had been exposed to COVID-19. CDR3s include the opening cysteine and the closing phenylalanine or tryptophan. Size tells how often a clone was seen (once, few, many) or the class of an expanded clone, and some rows leave it out.

abundance	v_gene	CDR3aa
.	TRBV5-4	CASSLDSRYEQYF
.	TRBV2	CASSENTVSTDTQYF
once	TRBV11-2	CASSRASGGAYEQFF
.	TRBV10-2	CASTVNSDYGYTF
.	TRBV7-9	CASGGQGDEKLFF
few	TRBV5-1	CASSLDRTGGWGYTF
once	TRBV6-5	CASSRDRDQPQHF
.	TRBV14	CASSQEAVVGYEQYF
.	TRBV4-1	CASSQASARRLAGIDETQYF
.	TRBV9	CASRAMNPGTEAFF
.	TRBV6-1	CASSETLSTDYGYTF
.	TRBV2	CASTSRSGNTIYF
few	TRBV5-6	CASRAGGEQYF
.	TRBV7-2	CASSPGGGAVNTEAFF
.	TRBV19	CASSIKQGNEKLFF
.	TRBV9	CASSVGRSTGELFF
.	TRBV29-1	CSVGGTGTGDPNEQFF
.	TRBV10-3	CATASTESSYNEQFF
.	TRBV11-2	CASSLEGQGFAKNIQYF
.	TRBV6-1	CASSEGTQGSPYGYTF
once	TRBV7-3	CASSLLQSTGELFF
few	TRBV2	CASRGDGDNEQFF
.	TRBV30	CAWSPGLAGRNEQFF
.	TRBV6-5	CASSYIPAITGGAFF
.	TRBV7-6	CASSLGLAGYQETQYF
.	TRBV5-4	CAACTAPMNTEAFF
.	TRBV4-2	CASSLGGVPIEKLFF
.	TRBV7-9	CASSLERGSTEAFF
.	TRBV25-1	CASQGGRTSGGETQYF
once	TRBV3-1/TRBV3-2	CASSQNSFTDTQYF
once	TRBV4-2	CASSHQFAGRLDNEQFF
.	TRBV4-3	CASRTQGSAGELFF
.	TRBV19	CASRLGTGPAYEQYF
.	TRBV30	CAWSVRSDKGALNEQYF
.	TRBV6-2/TRBV6-3	CASSPDRGRKTQYF
.	TRBV4-1	CASSQKTGNYQPQHF
.	TRBV4-2	CASSQDGGRDGYTF
.	TRBV12-5	CASIGTGGSTGELFF
.	TRBV2	CASREKGAGYGYTF
.	TRBV5-1	CASSLADQETQYF
.	TRBV14	CASSPGTGASYNSPLHF
.	TRBV10-3	CAISVAGGHNEQFF
.	TRBV19	CASSLIPADSGNTIYF
.	TRBV9	CASSPWGQPGETQYF
.	TRBV5-6	CASSWATSGQETQYF
few	TRBV12-5	CASVPSASDTQYF
.	TRBV5-8	CASSFQTQTGTSTDTQYF
.	TRBV2	CASSATTGQGANYGYTF
.	TRBV9	CASSYTAEQFF
once	TRBV10-1	CASSEGRGRVTEAFF
.	TRBV2	CASRNRDRVSTQPQHF
.	TRBV6-5	CASRWRLTYEQYF
.	TRBV21-1	CASSKDIINRGSTEAFF
.	TRBV14	CASSQVRGPQSSYEQYF
.	TRBV7-3	CASSLSRDNEQFF
.	TRBV20-1	CMGLVQETQYF
.	TRBV7-6	CASSPQSGGFSYEQYF
.	TRBV5-5	CASRLDSPNSPLHF
.	TRBV7-8	CASAGLAGGPGDTQYF
.	TRBV19	CASSIGRVGQPQHF